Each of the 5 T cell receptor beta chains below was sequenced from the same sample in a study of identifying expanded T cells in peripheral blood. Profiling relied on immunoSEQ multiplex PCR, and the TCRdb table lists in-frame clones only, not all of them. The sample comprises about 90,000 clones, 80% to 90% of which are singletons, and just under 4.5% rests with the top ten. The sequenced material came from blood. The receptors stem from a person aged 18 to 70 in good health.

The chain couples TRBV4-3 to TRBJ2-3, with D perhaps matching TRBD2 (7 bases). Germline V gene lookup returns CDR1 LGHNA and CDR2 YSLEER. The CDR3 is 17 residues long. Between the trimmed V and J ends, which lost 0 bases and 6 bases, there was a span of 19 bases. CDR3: CASSQDWEGGAYDTQYF. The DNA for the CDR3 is TGCGCCAGCAGCCAAGATTGGGAGGGGGGAGCTTACGATACGCAGTATTTT.

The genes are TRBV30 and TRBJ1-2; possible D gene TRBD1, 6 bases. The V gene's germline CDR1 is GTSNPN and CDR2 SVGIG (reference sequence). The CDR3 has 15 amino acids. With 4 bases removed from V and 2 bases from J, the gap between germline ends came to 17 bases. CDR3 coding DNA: TGTGCCTGGAACCCGTTGGGACATTCAAACTATGGCTACACCTTC. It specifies CAWNPLGHSNYGYTF.

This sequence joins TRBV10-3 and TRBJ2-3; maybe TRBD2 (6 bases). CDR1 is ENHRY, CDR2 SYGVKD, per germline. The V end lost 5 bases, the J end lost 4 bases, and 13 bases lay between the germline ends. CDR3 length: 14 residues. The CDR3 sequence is CAISTLLASDTQYF. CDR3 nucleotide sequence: TGTGCCATCAGTACCCTCCTAGCGTCAGATACGCAGTATTTT.

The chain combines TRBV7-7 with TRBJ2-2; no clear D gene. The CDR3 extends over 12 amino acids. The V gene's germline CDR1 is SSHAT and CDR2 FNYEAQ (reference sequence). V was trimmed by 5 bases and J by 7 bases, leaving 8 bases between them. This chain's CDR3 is CASSRRSGELFF. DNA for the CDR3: TGTGCCAGCAGCCGCAGGAGCGGGGAGCTGTTTTTT.

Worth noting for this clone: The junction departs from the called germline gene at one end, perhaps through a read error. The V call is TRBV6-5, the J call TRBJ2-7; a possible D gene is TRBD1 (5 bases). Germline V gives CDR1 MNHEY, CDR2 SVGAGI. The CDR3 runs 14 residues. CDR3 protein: CVSSSRTRSYEQYF. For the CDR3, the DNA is TGTGTCAGCAGCTCTAGGACACGCTCCTACGAGCAGTACTTC.